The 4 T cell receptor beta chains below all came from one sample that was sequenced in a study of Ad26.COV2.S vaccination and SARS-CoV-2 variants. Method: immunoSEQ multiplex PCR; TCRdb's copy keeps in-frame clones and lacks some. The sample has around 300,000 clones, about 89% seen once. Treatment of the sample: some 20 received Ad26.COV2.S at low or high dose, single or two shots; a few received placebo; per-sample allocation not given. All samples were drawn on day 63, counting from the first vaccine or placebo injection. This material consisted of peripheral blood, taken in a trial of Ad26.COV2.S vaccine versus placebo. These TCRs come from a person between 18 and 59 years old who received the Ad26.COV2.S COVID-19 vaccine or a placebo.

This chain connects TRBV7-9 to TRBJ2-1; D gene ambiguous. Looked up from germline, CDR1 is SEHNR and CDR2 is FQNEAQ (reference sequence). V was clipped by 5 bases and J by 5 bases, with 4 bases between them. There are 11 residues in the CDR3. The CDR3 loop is CASSDNNEQFF. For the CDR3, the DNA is TGTGCCAGCAGCGATAACAATGAGCAGTTCTTC. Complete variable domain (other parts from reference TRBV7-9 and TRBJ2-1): DTGVSQNPRHKITKRGQNVTFRCDPISEHNRLYWYRQTLGQGPEFLTYFQNEAQLEKSRLLSDRFSAERPKGSFSTLEIQRTEQGDSAMYLCASSDNNEQFFGPGTRLTVL.

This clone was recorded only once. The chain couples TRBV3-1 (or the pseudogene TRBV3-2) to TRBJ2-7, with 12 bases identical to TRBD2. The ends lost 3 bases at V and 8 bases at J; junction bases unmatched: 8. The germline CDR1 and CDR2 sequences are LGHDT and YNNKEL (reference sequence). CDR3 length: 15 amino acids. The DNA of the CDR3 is TGTGCCAGCAGCCAGTCCCGACTAGCGGGAGATAAGCAGTACTTC. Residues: CASSQSRLAGDKQYF.

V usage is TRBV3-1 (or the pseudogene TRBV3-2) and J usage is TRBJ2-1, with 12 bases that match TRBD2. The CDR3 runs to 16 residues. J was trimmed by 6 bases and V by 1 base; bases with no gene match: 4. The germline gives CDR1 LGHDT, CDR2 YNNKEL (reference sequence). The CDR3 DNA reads TGTGCCAGCAGCCAAGTACTAGCGGGAGGAGGCAATGAGCAGTTCTTC. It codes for CASSQVLAGGGNEQFF.

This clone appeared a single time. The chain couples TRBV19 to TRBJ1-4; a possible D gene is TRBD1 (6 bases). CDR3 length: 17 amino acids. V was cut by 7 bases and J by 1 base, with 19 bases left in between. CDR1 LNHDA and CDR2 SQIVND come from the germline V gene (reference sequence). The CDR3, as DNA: TGTGCCAGTACCCGGCGGGACATCGCCTTAACTAATGAAAAACTGTTTTTT. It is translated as CASTRRDIALTNEKLFF.